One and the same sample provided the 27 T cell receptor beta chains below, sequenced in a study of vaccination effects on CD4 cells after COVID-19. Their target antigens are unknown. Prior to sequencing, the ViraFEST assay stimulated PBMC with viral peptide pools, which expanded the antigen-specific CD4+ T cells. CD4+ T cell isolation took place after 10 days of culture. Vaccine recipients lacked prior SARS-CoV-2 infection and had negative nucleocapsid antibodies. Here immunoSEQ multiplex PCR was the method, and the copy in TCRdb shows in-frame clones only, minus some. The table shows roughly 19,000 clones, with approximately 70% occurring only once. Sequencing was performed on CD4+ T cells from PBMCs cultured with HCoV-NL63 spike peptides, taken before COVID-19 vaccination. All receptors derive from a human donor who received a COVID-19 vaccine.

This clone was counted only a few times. The CDR3 nucleotides are TGTGCCAGCAGCCCGGATGGGGGCGGGAATGAAAAACTGTTTTTT. This sequence encodes CASSPDGGGNEKLFF. V gene TRBV6-5 combines with J gene TRBJ1-4; possible D gene TRBD1, 6 bases. This CDR3 has 15 residues. V was clipped by 6 bases and J by 5 bases, with 16 bases between them. Germline V CDR1 and CDR2: MNHEY, SVGAGI.

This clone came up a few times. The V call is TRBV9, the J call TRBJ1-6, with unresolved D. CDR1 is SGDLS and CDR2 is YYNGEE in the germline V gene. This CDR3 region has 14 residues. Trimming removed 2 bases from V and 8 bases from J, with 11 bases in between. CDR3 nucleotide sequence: TGTGCCAGCAGCGTTTGGGGATCGGATTCACCCCTCCACTTT. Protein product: CASSVWGSDSPLHF.

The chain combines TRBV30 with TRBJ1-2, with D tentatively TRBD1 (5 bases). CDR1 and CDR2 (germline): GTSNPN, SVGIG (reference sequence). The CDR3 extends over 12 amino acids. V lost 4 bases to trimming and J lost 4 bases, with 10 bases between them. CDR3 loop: CAWTPQGYGYTF. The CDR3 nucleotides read TGTGCCTGGACACCTCAGGGCTATGGCTACACCTTC. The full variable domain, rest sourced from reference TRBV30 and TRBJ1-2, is SQTIHQWPATLVQPVGSPLSLECTVEGTSNPNLYWYRQAAGRGLQLLFYSVGIGQISSEVPQNLSASRPQDRQFILSSKKLLLSDSGFYLCAWTPQGYGYTFGSGTRLTVV.

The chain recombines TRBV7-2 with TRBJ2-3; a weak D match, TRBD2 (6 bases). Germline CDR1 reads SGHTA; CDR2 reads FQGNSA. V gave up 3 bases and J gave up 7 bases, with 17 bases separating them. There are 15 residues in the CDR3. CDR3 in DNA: TGTGCCAGCAGCTTGCCGGCGGGGCTCCGAAATACGCAGTATTTT. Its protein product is CASSLPAGLRNTQYF.

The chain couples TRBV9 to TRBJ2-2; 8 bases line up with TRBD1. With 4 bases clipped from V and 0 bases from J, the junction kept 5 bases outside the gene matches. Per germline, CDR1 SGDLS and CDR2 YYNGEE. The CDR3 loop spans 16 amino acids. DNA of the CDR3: TGTGCCAGCAGCCTCGAGACAGGGGCGAACACCGGGGAGCTGTTTTTT. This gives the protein CASSLETGANTGELFF.

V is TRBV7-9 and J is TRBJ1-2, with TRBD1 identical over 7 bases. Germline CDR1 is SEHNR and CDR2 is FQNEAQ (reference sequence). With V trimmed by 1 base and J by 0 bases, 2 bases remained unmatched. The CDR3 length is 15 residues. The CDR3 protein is CASSLDRGSNYGYTF. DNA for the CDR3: TGTGCCAGCAGCTTAGACAGGGGATCTAACTATGGCTACACCTTC.

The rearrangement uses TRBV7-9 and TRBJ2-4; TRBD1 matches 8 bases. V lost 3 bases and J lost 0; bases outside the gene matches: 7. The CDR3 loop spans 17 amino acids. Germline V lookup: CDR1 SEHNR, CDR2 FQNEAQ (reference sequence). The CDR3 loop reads CASSFQGAHIAKNIQYF. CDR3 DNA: TGTGCCAGCAGCTTCCAGGGGGCGCATATAGCCAAAAACATTCAGTACTTC.

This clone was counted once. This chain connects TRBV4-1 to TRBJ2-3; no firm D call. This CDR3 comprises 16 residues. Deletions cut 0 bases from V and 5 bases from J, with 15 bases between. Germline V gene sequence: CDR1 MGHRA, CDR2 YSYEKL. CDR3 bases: TGCGCCAGCAGCCAAGATCGGGCGGAGTCCGGAGATACGCAGTATTTT. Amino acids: CASSQDRAESGDTQYF.

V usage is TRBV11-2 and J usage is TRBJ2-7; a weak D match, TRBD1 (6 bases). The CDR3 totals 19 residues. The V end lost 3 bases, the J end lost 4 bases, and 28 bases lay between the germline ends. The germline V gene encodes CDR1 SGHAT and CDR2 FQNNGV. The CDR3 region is CASSFHPIEDRNNLYEQYF. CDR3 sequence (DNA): TGTGCCAGCAGCTTCCACCCTATAGAGGACAGAAACAACTTATACGAGCAGTACTTC.

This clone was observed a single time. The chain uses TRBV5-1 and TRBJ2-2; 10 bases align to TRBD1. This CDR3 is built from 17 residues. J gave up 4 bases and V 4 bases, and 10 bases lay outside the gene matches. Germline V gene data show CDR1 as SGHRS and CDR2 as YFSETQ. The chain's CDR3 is CASSPTGGPLATGELFF. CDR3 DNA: TGCGCCAGCAGCCCGACAGGGGGCCCTTTGGCCACCGGGGAGCTGTTTTTT.

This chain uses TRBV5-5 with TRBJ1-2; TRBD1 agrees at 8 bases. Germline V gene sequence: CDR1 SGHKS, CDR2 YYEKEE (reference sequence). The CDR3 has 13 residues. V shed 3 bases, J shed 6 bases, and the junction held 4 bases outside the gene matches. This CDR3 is CASSWTGTNGYTF. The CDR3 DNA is TGTGCCAGCAGCTGGACAGGGACGAATGGCTACACCTTC.

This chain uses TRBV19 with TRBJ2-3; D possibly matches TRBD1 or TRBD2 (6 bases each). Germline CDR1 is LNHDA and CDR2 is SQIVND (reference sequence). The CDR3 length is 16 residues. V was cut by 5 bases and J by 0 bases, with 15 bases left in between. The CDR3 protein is CASSPFEGGSTDTQYF. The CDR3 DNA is TGTGCCAGTAGTCCCTTTGAGGGGGGTAGCACAGATACGCAGTATTTT.

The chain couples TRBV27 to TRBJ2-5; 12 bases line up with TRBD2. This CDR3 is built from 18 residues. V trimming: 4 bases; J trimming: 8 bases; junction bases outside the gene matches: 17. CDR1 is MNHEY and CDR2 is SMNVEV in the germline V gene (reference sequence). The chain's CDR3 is CASSSHFRTSGAPPTQYF. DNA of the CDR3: TGTGCCAGCAGTTCCCACTTTCGGACTAGCGGGGCACCTCCAACCCAGTACTTC.

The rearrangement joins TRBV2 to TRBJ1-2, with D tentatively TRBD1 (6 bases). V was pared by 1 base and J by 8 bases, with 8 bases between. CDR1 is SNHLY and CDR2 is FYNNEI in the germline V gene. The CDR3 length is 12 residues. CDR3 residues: CASSEDDRGYTF. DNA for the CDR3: TGTGCCAGCAGTGAAGACGACAGGGGCTACACCTTC.

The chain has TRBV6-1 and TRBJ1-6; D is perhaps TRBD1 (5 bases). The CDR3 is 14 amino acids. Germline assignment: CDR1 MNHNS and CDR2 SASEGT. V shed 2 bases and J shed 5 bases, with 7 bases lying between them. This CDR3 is CASSEQGHNSPLHF. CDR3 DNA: TGTGCCAGCAGTGAACAGGGACATAATTCACCCCTCCACTTT.

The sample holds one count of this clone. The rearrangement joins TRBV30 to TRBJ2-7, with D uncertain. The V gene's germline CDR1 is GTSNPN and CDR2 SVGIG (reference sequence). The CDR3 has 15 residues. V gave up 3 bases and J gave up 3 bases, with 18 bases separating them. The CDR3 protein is CAWSAVAPRHYEQYF. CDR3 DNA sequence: TGTGCCTGGAGCGCGGTGGCCCCGAGGCACTACGAGCAGTACTTC.

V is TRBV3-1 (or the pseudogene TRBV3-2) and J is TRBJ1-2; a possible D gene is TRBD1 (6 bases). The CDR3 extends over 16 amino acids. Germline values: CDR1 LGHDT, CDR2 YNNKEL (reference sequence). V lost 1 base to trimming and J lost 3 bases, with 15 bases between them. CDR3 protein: CASSQGQGILYYGYTF. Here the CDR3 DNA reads TGTGCCAGCAGCCAAGGGCAGGGGATCCTTTACTATGGCTACACCTTC.

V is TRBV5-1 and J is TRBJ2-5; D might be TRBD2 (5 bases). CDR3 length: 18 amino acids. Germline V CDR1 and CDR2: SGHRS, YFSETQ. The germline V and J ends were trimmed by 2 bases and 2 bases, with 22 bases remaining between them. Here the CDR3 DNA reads TGCGCCAGCAGCTTTCCGATGAAGAGGGTGAAGACTCAAGAGACCCAGTACTTC. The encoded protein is CASSFPMKRVKTQETQYF.

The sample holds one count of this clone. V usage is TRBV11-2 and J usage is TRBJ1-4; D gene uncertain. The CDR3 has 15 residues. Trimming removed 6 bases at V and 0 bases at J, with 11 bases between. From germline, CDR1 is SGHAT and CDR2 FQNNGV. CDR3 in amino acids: CASSPPGSTNEKLFF. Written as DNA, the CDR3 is TGTGCCAGCAGTCCCCCCGGGTCAACTAATGAAAAACTGTTTTTT.

DNA for the CDR3: TGCGCCACTTCGAGGGGCGATGAGCAGTTCTTC. Translation: CATSRGDEQFF. V usage is TRBV10-1 and J usage is TRBJ2-1; the D call may be TRBD1 or TRBD2 (5 bases each). V lost 10 bases to trimming and J lost 8 bases, with 12 bases between them. The CDR3 is 11 residues long. Germline values: CDR1 WNHNN, CDR2 SYGVQD (reference sequence).

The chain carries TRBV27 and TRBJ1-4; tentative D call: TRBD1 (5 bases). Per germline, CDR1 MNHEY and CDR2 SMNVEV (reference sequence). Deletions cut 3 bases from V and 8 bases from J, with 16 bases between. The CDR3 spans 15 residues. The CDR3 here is CASSLFRGQGEKLFF. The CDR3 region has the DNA TGTGCCAGCAGTTTGTTTAGAGGGCAGGGCGAAAAACTGTTTTTT. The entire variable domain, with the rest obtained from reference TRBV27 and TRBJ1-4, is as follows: EAQVTQNPRYLITVTGKKLTVTCSQNMNHEYMSWYRQDPGLGLRQIYYSMNVEVTDKGDVPEGYKVSRKEKRNFPLILESPSPNQTSLYFCASSLFRGQGEKLFFGSGTQLSVL.

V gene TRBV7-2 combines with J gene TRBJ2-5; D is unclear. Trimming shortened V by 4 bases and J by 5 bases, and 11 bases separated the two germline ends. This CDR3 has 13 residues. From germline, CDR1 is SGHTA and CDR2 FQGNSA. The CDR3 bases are TGTGCCAGCAGCTCCTACCTGGAGGAGACCCAGTACTTC. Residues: CASSSYLEETQYF.

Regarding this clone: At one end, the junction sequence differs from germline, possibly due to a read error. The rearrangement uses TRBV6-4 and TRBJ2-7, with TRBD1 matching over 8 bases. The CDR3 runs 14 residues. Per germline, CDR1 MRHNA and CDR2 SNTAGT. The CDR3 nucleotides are TGTGCCACCAGTCCATCCGGGACAGGCGGCGAGCAGTACTTC. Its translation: CATSPSGTGGEQYF.

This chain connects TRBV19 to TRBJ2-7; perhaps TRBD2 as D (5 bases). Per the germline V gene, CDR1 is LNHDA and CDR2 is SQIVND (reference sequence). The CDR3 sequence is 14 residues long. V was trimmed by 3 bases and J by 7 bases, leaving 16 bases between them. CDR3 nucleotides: TGTGCCAGTAGTATGGTTTTACGGGGAGTTGAGCAGTACTTC. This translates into CASSMVLRGVEQYF.

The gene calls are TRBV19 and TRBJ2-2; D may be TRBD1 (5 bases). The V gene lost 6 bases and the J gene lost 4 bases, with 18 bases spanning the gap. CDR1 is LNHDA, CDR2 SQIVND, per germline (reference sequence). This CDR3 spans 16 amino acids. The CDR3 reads CASSKTGLFSTGELFF. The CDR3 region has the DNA TGTGCCAGTAGCAAAACAGGCCTCTTCTCCACCGGGGAGCTGTTTTTT.

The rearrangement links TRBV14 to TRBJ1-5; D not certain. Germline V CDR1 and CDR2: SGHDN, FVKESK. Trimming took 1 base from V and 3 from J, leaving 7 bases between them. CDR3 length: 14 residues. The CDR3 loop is CASSQGAVNQPQHF. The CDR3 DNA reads TGTGCCAGCAGCCAAGGGGCGGTCAATCAGCCCCAGCATTTT.

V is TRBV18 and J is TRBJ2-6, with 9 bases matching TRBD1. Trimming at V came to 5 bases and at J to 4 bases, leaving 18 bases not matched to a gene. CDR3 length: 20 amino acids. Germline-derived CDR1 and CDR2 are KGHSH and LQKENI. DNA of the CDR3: TGTGCCAGCTCAAGGGCCCCTACAGGGGGCCAGGCGGCCGGGGCCAACGTCCTGACTTTC. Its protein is CASSRAPTGGQAAGANVLTF. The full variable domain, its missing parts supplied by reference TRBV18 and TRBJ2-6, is NAGVMQNPRHLVRRRGQEARLRCSPMKGHSHVYWYRQLPEEGLKFMVYLQKENIIDESGMPKERFSAEFPKEGPSILRIQQVVRGDSAAYFCASSRAPTGGQAAGANVLTFGAGSRLTVL.